Listed below are T cell receptor beta chains from one sample, sequenced in a study of CD8 T cells in Susac syndrome. TCRdb called the immunoSEQ multiplex PCR reads again in MiXCR, with one record for every CDR3 protein. The sample shows over 100,000 distinct CDR3 sequences, 85% to 95% of them seen only once. The sequencing input was CD8+ T cells from PBMCs. The receptors stem from a human donor in good health. The CDR3 runs from the conserved cysteine through the conserved F or W. The D gene is left open where the match is weak. Where a row states a size, it is once, few, many or the class of an expanded clone; other rows omit it.

size,J,V,D,CDR3,DNA
-,TRBJ1-3,TRBV29-1,-,CSVGTAVSGNTIYF,TGCAGCGTTGGGACAGCCGTCTCTGGAAACACCATATATTTT
-,TRBJ1-1,TRBV28,-,CASSPRAARGTEAFF,TGTGCCAGCAGTCCCCGGGCAGCACGGGGCACTGAAGCTTTCTTT
-,TRBJ2-2,TRBV5-1,-,CASSLQVLTPNTGELFF,TGCGCCAGCAGCTTGCAAGTCCTGACCCCGAACACCGGGGAGCTGTTTTTT
-,TRBJ1-1,TRBV6-2/TRBV6-3,-,CASSEPMNTEAFF,TGTGCCAGCAGTGAACCGATGAACACTGAAGCTTTCTTT
-,TRBJ1-1,TRBV6-2/TRBV6-3,-,CASKGTPSSEAFF,TGTGCCAGCAAGGGAACACCGTCCTCTGAAGCTTTCTTT
-,TRBJ2-6,TRBV5-1,-,CASSLGGRARRGANVLTF,TGCGCCAGCAGCTTAGGGGGACGGGCCAGGAGAGGGGCCAACGTCCTGACTTTC
-,TRBJ2-1,TRBV6-2/TRBV6-3,-,CASSYSRTKSGYNEQFF,TGTGCCAGCAGTTACTCTCGAACTAAATCGGGGTACAATGAGCAGTTCTTC
-,TRBJ2-7,TRBV4-3,TRBD2,CASSLSWTSGGIVYEQYF,TGCGCCAGCAGCCTCTCGTGGACTAGCGGGGGGATCGTTTACGAGCAGTACTTC
-,TRBJ1-2,TRBV7-9,-,CASSPGRGEYGYTF,TGTGCCAGCAGCCCCGGGAGGGGCGAGTATGGCTACACCTTC
few,TRBJ2-7,TRBV20-1,-,CSPMIGNSYEQYF,TGCAGTCCGATGATAGGGAACTCCTACGAGCAGTACTTC